What follows are 26 T cell receptor beta chains derived from one specimen sequenced in a study of beta chain features in type 1 diabetes. Expressed TCRB transcripts got sequenced, as all isolated RNA was reverse transcribed. Here immunoSEQ multiplex PCR was the method, and the copy in TCRdb shows in-frame clones only, minus some. In the table there are just over 600,000 clones, 15% of which are singletons. The sequencing input was naive CD4+ T cells from blood. The receptors were sampled from a man in his late teens or twenties in good health.

V gene TRBV6-1 combines with J gene TRBJ1-2; D might be TRBD1 (6 bases). The CDR3 is 15 residues long. Germline V lookup: CDR1 MNHNS, CDR2 SASEGT. V was cut by 0 bases and J by 4 bases, with 12 bases left in between. The chain's CDR3 is CASSEAGGTTYGYTF. DNA of the CDR3: TGTGCCAGCAGTGAAGCAGGGGGTACTACCTATGGCTACACCTTC.

The chain recombines TRBV6-1 with TRBJ1-5; D unclear. The CDR3 sequence is 14 residues long. Between the trimmed V and J ends, which lost 8 bases and 3 bases, there was a span of 14 bases. Germline V lookup: CDR1 MNHNS, CDR2 SASEGT. The DNA for the CDR3 is TGTGCCAGCCGCCGGGGAGGGAACAATCAGCCCCAGCATTTT. Encoded protein: CASRRGGNNQPQHF.

There are a few counts of this clone. The chain combines TRBV29-1 with TRBJ2-5; D gene uncertain. V was clipped by 7 bases and J by 2 bases, with 11 bases between them. Germline-derived CDR1 and CDR2 are SQVTM and ANQGSEA. CDR3 size: 12 residues. Here the CDR3 reads CSGGPTQETQYF. In nucleotides, the CDR3 is TGCAGCGGTGGACCCACACAAGAGACCCAGTACTTC.

This clone came up once. The rearrangement links TRBV4-2 to TRBJ2-1; 8 nucleotides match TRBD1. V lost 5 bases to trimming and J lost 3 bases; unmatched junction nucleotides: 6. Germline-derived CDR1 and CDR2 are LGHNA and YNFKEQ. CDR3 length equals 15 residues. The CDR3 sequence is CASSFPGGRYNEQFF. CDR3 DNA: TGTGCCAGCAGCTTTCCAGGGGGCCGCTACAATGAGCAGTTCTTC.

This clone has more than one count but fewer than ten. The V call is TRBV5-4, the J call TRBJ2-4; D gene unclear. V was pared by 0 bases and J by 5 bases, with 9 bases between. Germline-derived CDR1 and CDR2 are SGHNT and YYREEE (reference sequence). CDR3 length: 14 residues. The CDR3 sequence: CASSLVKGQNIQYF. In DNA, the CDR3 is TGTGCCAGCAGCTTGGTAAAGGGCCAAAACATTCAGTACTTC.

The gene calls are TRBV6-6 and TRBJ2-4; D unclear. Germline CDR1 and CDR2: MNHNY and SVGAGI (reference sequence). There are 15 residues in the CDR3. V lost 5 bases and J lost 1, with 12 bases in between. The CDR3, as DNA: TGTGCCAGCAGTCGCACGGTAGATGCCAAAAACATTCAGTACTTC. It translates to CASSRTVDAKNIQYF.

This clone appeared a single time. V is TRBV6-1 and J is TRBJ2-3; 10 bases agree with TRBD1. Germline V gives CDR1 MNHNS, CDR2 SASEGT. This CDR3 has 14 residues. Trimming at V came to 10 bases and at J to 1 base, leaving 5 bases not matched to a gene. The CDR3 region has the DNA TGTGCCATTGACAGGGGGCTGGGCACAGATACGCAGTATTTT. Translating it yields CAIDRGLGTDTQYF.

The genes are TRBV7-2 and TRBJ1-1, with 10 bases lining up with TRBD1. The germline gives CDR1 SGHTA, CDR2 FQGNSA. V lost 2 bases, J lost 4 bases, and 7 bases stayed unmatched. There are 16 residues in the CDR3. This CDR3 is CASSLTSGQGVTEAFF. The CDR3 DNA sequence: TGTGCCAGCAGCTTAACTTCCGGACAGGGGGTCACTGAAGCTTTCTTT. Looking up the rest from reference TRBV7-2 and TRBJ1-1 gives the full variable domain: GAGVSQSPSNKVTEKGKDVELRCDPISGHTALYWYRQSLGQGLEFLIYFQGNSAPDKSGLPSDRFSAERTGGSVSTLTIQRTQQEDSAVYLCASSLTSGQGVTEAFFGQGTRLTVV.

Only a few counts were recorded for this clone. This chain uses TRBV5-1 with TRBJ2-3, with TRBD1 matching 10 bases. CDR1 and CDR2 from the germline V gene are SGHRS and YFSETQ. V trimming: 7 bases; J trimming: 6 bases; junction bases outside the gene matches: 8. The CDR3 covers 14 residues. Here the CDR3 reads CASAGTGEVDTQYF. The CDR3 DNA is TGCGCCAGCGCCGGGACAGGGGAGGTGGATACGCAGTATTTT.

The CDR3 sequence: CASSLKAGASGETQYF. The CDR3, as DNA: TGTGCCAGCAGCTTAAAGGCGGGAGCGAGCGGCGAGACCCAGTACTTC. The chain uses TRBV7-2 and TRBJ2-5; the match to TRBD2 covers 7 bases. This CDR3 is 16 amino acids long. CDR1 is SGHTA and CDR2 is FQGNSA in the germline V gene. V shed 2 bases, J shed 5 bases, and the junction held 11 bases outside the gene matches.

The V gene is TRBV5-1, the J gene TRBJ2-7; TRBD1 aligns across 8 bases. CDR1 SGHRS and CDR2 YFSETQ come from the germline V gene. The trim removed 4 bases at V and 2 bases at J, leaving 8 bases unmatched. This CDR3 is built from 15 residues. In DNA form, the CDR3 reads TGCGCCAGCAGCCTACTGGGACAGGCAGCCTACGAGCAGTACTTC. Residues: CASSLLGQAAYEQYF.

This clone was counted between two and nine times. The J gene is TRBJ2-1, the V gene TRBV19, with TRBD2 matching over 12 bases. CDR1 is LNHDA, CDR2 SQIVND, per germline (reference sequence). The CDR3 length is 19 residues. The ends lost 2 bases at V and 5 bases at J; junction bases unmatched: 13. The DNA of the CDR3 is TGTGCCAGTAGTATACGGCAATCGACTAGCGGGAGCGTCCACAATGAGCAGTTCTTC. Translated: CASSIRQSTSGSVHNEQFF.

This clone was picked up a small number of times. The chain recombines TRBV15 with TRBJ2-1, with 9 bases identical to TRBD1. The J segment lost 16 bases and the V segment lost 0 bases, leaving 10 bases of the junction unmatched. Germline lookup yields CDR1 LNHNV and CDR2 YYDKDF (reference sequence). The CDR3 has 14 residues. DNA for the CDR3: TGTGCCACCAGCAGAGATACCTCCGGGACAGGGATATTCTTC. As protein: CATSRDTSGTGIFF. Based on the CDR3 plus reference TRBV15 and TRBJ2-1, the full variable domain is DAMVIQNPRYQVTQFGKPVTLSCSQTLNHNVMYWYQQKSSQAPKLLFHYYDKDFNNEADTPDNFQSRRPNTSFCFLDIRSPGLGDTAMYLCATSRDTSGTGIFFGPGTRLTVL.

This clone was counted only a few times. This chain's CDR3 is CASSQRSSYEQYF. As DNA, the CDR3 is TGTGCCAGCAGCCAGCGGAGCTCCTACGAGCAGTACTTC. J is TRBJ2-7 and V is TRBV4-2; D is unresolved. The CDR3 length is 13 residues. The V gene lost 3 bases and the J gene lost 0 bases, with 6 bases spanning the gap. Germline values: CDR1 LGHNA, CDR2 YNFKEQ.

This clone was detected ten times or more. Other nucleotide sequences in the sample specify the same CDR3. The chain is built from TRBV7-2 and TRBJ2-7; D not resolved. This CDR3 contains 12 residues. V dropped 2 bases and J dropped 4 bases, with 6 bases sitting between them. Germline V gives CDR1 SGHTA, CDR2 FQGNSA. Here the CDR3 DNA reads TGTGCCAGCAGCTTAAAGGGTTACGAGCAGTACTTC. The encoded protein is CASSLKGYEQYF.

A few counts support this clone. The chain uses TRBV6-5 and TRBJ2-1; perhaps D is TRBD1 or TRBD2 (5 bases each). Trimming left V 7 bases short and J 3 bases short, with 16 bases between. CDR1 is MNHEY and CDR2 is SVGAGI in the germline V gene. CDR3 length: 15 residues. The CDR3 nucleotides read TGTGCCAGCATGACCGGGACCGCAAGCTACAATGAGCAGTTCTTC. Translation gives CASMTGTASYNEQFF.

A few counts support this clone. V is TRBV5-1 and J is TRBJ2-3, with 8 bases matching TRBD2. The CDR3 is 16 residues long. Germline V gene sequence: CDR1 SGHRS, CDR2 YFSETQ. With V trimmed by 0 bases and J by 2 bases, 5 bases remained unmatched. CDR3: CASSLGTSGFTDTQYF. DNA of the CDR3: TGCGCCAGCAGCTTGGGAACTAGCGGATTCACAGATACGCAGTATTTT.

There are a few counts of this clone. The chain uses TRBV7-3 and TRBJ2-2; 8 nucleotides match TRBD2. The CDR3 spans 14 residues. After removal of 3 bases from V and 6 bases from J, the junction contained 3 bases not matched to a gene. CDR1 SGHTA and CDR2 FQGTGA come from the germline V gene. The CDR3 region is CASSFSGKAGELFF. Here the CDR3 DNA reads TGTGCCAGCAGCTTTAGCGGGAAAGCCGGGGAGCTGTTTTTT.

The chain has TRBV14 and TRBJ2-1; TRBD2 is a possible D gene (6 bases). Trimming left V 2 bases short and J 11 bases short, with 19 bases between. CDR3 length: 15 residues. Germline V gene lookup returns CDR1 SGHDN and CDR2 FVKESK. Here the CDR3 reads CASSQLGGAPAKQFF. The CDR3 region has the DNA TGTGCCAGCAGCCAACTCGGCGGGGCCCCAGCCAAGCAGTTCTTC.

This clone was counted a few times. The rearrangement uses TRBV14 and TRBJ2-7; D may be TRBD1 or TRBD2 (5 bases each). This CDR3 comprises 14 residues. V lost 0 bases to trimming and J lost 6 bases, with 12 bases between them. CDR1 is SGHDN and CDR2 is FVKESK in the germline V gene. The DNA for the CDR3 is TGTGCCAGCAGCCAAGATTTAGTGAGGGGCGAGCAGTACTTC. Translating it yields CASSQDLVRGEQYF.

The chain has TRBV18 and TRBJ2-7; TRBD1 agrees at 7 bases. The CDR3 spans 15 residues. Germline V gene sequence: CDR1 KGHSH, CDR2 LQKENI. With 5 bases clipped from V and 1 base from J, the junction kept 8 bases outside the gene matches. Here the CDR3 reads CASSGDRVNSYEQYF. Here the CDR3 DNA reads TGTGCCAGCTCAGGAGACAGGGTAAATTCCTACGAGCAGTACTTC. Together with reference TRBV18 and TRBJ2-7, the CDR3 gives the full variable domain: NAGVMQNPRHLVRRRGQEARLRCSPMKGHSHVYWYRQLPEEGLKFMVYLQKENIIDESGMPKERFSAEFPKEGPSILRIQQVVRGDSAAYFCASSGDRVNSYEQYFGPGTRLTVT.

This clone was counted a single time. The chain couples TRBV7-9 to TRBJ2-6, with a tentative D call TRBD1 (6 bases). The CDR3 extends over 19 amino acids. Germline CDR1 is SEHNR and CDR2 is FQNEAQ (reference sequence). The V and J ends lost 1 base and 0 bases respectively, with 16 bases between them. Here the CDR3 DNA reads TGTGCCAGCAGCTTAGTCAGGGGATCTTTTTACTCTGGGGCCAACGTCCTGACTTTC. It translates to CASSLVRGSFYSGANVLTF.

The gene calls are TRBV6-5 and TRBJ2-7; D is uncertain. Trimming took off 1 base at V and 0 bases at J, with 10 bases between the two ends. The CDR3 runs 15 residues. The germline gives CDR1 MNHEY, CDR2 SVGAGI. CDR3 loop: CASSYWQPSSYEQYF. For the CDR3, the DNA is TGTGCCAGCAGTTACTGGCAGCCAAGCTCCTACGAGCAGTACTTC.

This clone has more than one count but fewer than ten. The rearrangement uses TRBV28 and TRBJ1-5; D possibly corresponds to TRBD1 (5 bases). Germline V lookup: CDR1 MDHEN, CDR2 SYDVKM. Deletions cut 4 bases from V and 2 bases from J, with 12 bases between. The CDR3 has 15 amino acids. The CDR3 DNA sequence: TGTGCCAGCAGTTCGCAGGGTCCAGGCAATCAGCCCCAGCATTTT. Amino acid sequence: CASSSQGPGNQPQHF.

V gene TRBV7-2 combines with J gene TRBJ2-1; maybe TRBD2 (6 bases). CDR3 size: 14 residues. V was pared by 5 bases and J by 4 bases, with 12 bases between. CDR1 and CDR2 from the germline V gene are SGHTA and FQGNSA. CDR3 protein: CASSPRDWYNEQFF. DNA of the CDR3: TGTGCCAGCAGCCCCCGGGACTGGTACAATGAGCAGTTCTTC.

This clone was detected only a few times. The CDR3 region is CSVPSEGGDTQYF. CDR3 in DNA: TGCAGCGTACCGAGCGAAGGGGGAGATACGCAGTATTTT. The chain is built from TRBV29-1 and TRBJ2-3; TRBD1 might be the D (6 bases). V shed 6 bases and J shed 5 bases, with 15 bases lying between them. CDR1 SQVTM and CDR2 ANQGSEA come from the germline V gene. The CDR3 loop spans 13 amino acids.